This T cell receptor (beta chain) was sequenced in a study of blood T cell repertoires in COVID-19. The CDR3 sequence is 13 residues long. Germline CDR1 is LGHNT and CDR2 is FRNRAP. V was pared by 6 bases and J by 4 bases, with 5 bases of the junction left unmatched. Profiled with immunoSEQ multiplex PCR; TCRdb holds only in-frame clones, not every one. The table records 95,000 to 110,000 clones, 89% of them present only once. The source of this sequence is a man aged 35 to 55 with active or convalescent COVID-19. The chain uses TRBV12-5 and TRBJ1-1; 7 bases match TRBD1. Sample: peripheral blood. CDR3 region: CASGSGGFTEAFF. The CDR3 nucleotides read TGTGCTAGTGGCTCAGGGGGTTTCACTGAAGCTTTCTTT.